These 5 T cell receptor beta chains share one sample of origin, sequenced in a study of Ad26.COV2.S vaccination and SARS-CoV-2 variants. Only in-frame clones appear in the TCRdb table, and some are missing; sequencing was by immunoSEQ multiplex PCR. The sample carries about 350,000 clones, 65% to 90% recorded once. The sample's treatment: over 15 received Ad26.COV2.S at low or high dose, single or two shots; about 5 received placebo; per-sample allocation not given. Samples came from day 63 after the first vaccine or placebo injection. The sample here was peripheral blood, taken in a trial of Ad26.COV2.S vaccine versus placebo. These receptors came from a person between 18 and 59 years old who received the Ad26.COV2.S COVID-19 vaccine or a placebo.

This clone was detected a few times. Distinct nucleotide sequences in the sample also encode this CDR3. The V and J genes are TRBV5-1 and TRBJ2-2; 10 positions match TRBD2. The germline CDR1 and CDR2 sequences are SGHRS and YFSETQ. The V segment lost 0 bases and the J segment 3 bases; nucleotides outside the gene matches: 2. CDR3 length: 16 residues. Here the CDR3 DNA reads TGCGCCAGCAGCTTGGCAACTAGCGGGGACACCGGGGAGCTGTTTTTT. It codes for CASSLATSGDTGELFF.

CDR3 protein: CASSLGTRGPPYEQYF. Written as DNA, the CDR3 is TGTGCCAGCAGCCTCGGGACTAGGGGGCCTCCATACGAGCAGTACTTC. The chain recombines TRBV6-2 or TRBV6-3 with TRBJ2-7; possible D gene TRBD2, 8 bases. V lost 6 bases to trimming and J lost 4 bases, with 22 bases between them. Germline loops: CDR1 MNHEY, CDR2 SVGEGT. This CDR3 region has 16 residues.

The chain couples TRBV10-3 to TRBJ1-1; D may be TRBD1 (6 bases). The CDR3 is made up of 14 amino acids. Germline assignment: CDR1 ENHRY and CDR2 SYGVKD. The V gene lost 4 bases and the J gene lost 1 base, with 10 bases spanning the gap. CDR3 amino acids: CAISGWGPNTEAFF. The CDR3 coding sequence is TGTGCCATCAGTGGGTGGGGGCCGAACACTGAAGCTTTCTTT.

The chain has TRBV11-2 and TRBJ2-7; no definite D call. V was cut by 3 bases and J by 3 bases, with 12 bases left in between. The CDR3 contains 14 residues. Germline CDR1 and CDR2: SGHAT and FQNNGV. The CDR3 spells CASSFAGTHYEQYF. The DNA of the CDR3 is TGTGCCAGCAGCTTCGCCGGCACCCACTACGAGCAGTACTTC. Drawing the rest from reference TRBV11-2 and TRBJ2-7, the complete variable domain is EAGVAQSPRYKIIEKRQSVAFWCNPISGHATLYWYQQILGQGPKLLIQFQNNGVVDDSQLPKDRFSAERLKGVDSTLKIQPAKLEDSAVYLCASSFAGTHYEQYFGPGTRLTVT.

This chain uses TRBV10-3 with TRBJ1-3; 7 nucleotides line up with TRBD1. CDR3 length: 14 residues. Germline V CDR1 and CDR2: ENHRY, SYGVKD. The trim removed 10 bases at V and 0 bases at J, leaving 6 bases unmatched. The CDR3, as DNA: TGTGCCACCCGTGGGGACAGCTCTGGAAACACCATATATTTT. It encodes CATRGDSSGNTIYF.